These 18 T cell receptor beta chains came from one sample sequenced in a study of T cell changes during pregnancy in multiple sclerosis (dated by TCRdb to the late 2010s). Receptor libraries were prepared by the immunoSEQ multiplex PCR assay. In its TCRdb copy, this immuneACCESS table keeps in-frame sequences only and misses some clones. Where compared with another copy, unresolved V genes explain less than half of these, and the others have no known cause. The sample yields 60,000 to 75,000 clones; about 90% were counted once. The ten largest clones capture more than 1.4% of the sample. The specimen was peripheral blood, collected after pregnancy. These TCRs come from a female donor with multiple sclerosis, enrolled in a pregnancy study.

This clone was observed a single time. This sequence joins TRBV6-1 and TRBJ2-6; 11 bases match TRBD2. This CDR3 is 18 amino acids long. Germline trimming cut 2 bases from V and 4 bases from J; bases unmatched to any gene: 7. Germline loops: CDR1 MNHNS, CDR2 SASEGT. CDR3 nucleotides: TGTGCCAGCAGTGAACTCCTAGCGGGAGGTGCCGGGGCCAACGTCCTGACTTTC. Amino acids: CASSELLAGGAGANVLTF.

This clone was counted between two and nine times. The CDR3 loop is CASVLGDSLSTQYF. The CDR3 bases are TGTGCCAGCGTCTTAGGGGACTCGCTGTCGACGCAGTATTTT. The chain couples TRBV28 to TRBJ2-3; TRBD2 is a possible D gene (6 bases). V lost 8 bases, J lost 9 bases, and 21 bases lay in between. Germline V lookup: CDR1 MDHEN, CDR2 SYDVKM. CDR3 length: 14 amino acids.

The V and J genes are TRBV4-2 and TRBJ1-2; a weak D match, TRBD1 (6 bases). Germline CDR1 and CDR2: LGHNA and YNFKEQ. Between the trimmed V and J ends, which lost 0 bases and 6 bases, there was a span of 14 bases. This CDR3 comprises 15 residues. The CDR3 is CASSQDLDSSHGYTF. Written as DNA, the CDR3 is TGTGCCAGCAGCCAAGATCTGGACAGTTCCCATGGCTACACCTTC.

V is TRBV6-6 and J is TRBJ2-3, with unresolved D. Deletions cut 3 bases from V and 3 bases from J, with 13 bases between. Germline CDR1 is MNHNY and CDR2 is SVGAGI (reference sequence). This CDR3 is 15 amino acids long. This chain's CDR3 is CASSYAQPPTDTQYF. The DNA of the CDR3 is TGTGCCAGCAGTTATGCACAGCCACCTACAGATACGCAGTATTTT.

The sample holds one count of this clone. The chain uses TRBV9 and TRBJ1-5; D is ambiguous. The CDR3 has 14 amino acids. V lost 2 bases to trimming and J lost 3 bases, with 9 bases between them. The germline V gene encodes CDR1 SGDLS and CDR2 YYNGEE. The CDR3 nucleotides are TGTGCCAGCAGCGTCGGTAGCAACAATCAGCCCCAGCATTTT. This codes for CASSVGSNNQPQHF.

V usage is TRBV11-2 and J usage is TRBJ1-3; D is unclear. CDR1 is SGHAT, CDR2 FQNNGV, per germline. With 3 bases removed from V and 4 bases from J, the gap between germline ends came to 7 bases. The CDR3 runs to 13 residues. The CDR3 DNA is TGTGCCAGCAGCTTTCTACAGGGAAACACCATATATTTT. Translating gives CASSFLQGNTIYF.

V is TRBV5-5 and J is TRBJ2-7; TRBD1 is a possible D gene (5 bases). V shed 4 bases and J shed 6 bases, with 17 bases lying between them. Germline CDR1 is SGHKS and CDR2 is YYEKEE (reference sequence). The CDR3 totals 14 residues. The DNA for the CDR3 is TGTGCCAGCAGCCCGGACACGCGGACGGCCGAGCAGTACTTC. Translating it yields CASSPDTRTAEQYF.

J is TRBJ2-7 and V is TRBV7-2; 7 positions match TRBD2. V was clipped by 2 bases and J by 5 bases; unmatched bases: 15. CDR1 is SGHTA and CDR2 is FQGNSA in the germline V gene. The CDR3 is made up of 17 amino acids. CDR3 bases: TGTGCCAGCAGCTTATCCGTTGCGGCGGGAGTAATCAACGAGCAGTACTTC. Translating it yields CASSLSVAAGVINEQYF.

The chain uses TRBV6-1 and TRBJ2-3; 8 nucleotides agree with TRBD2. CDR1 and CDR2 (germline): MNHNS, SASEGT. V was clipped by 5 bases and J by 4 bases; unmatched bases: 8. The CDR3 sequence is 15 residues long. CDR3 region: CASSRGFSGADTQYF. DNA of the CDR3: TGTGCCAGCAGTCGAGGGTTTAGCGGGGCAGATACGCAGTATTTT.

V and J are TRBV5-4 and TRBJ2-1; the D is unclear. The germline CDR1 and CDR2 sequences are SGHNT and YYREEE (reference sequence). V lost 4 bases and J lost 0, with 14 bases in between. This CDR3 comprises 16 residues. This CDR3 reads CASSPGGGSSYNEQFF. DNA of the CDR3: TGTGCCAGCAGCCCCGGCGGCGGTAGCTCCTACAATGAGCAGTTCTTC.

CDR3 region: CAWSAGPRSTDTQYF. The DNA for the CDR3 is TGTGCCTGGAGCGCGGGCCCCCGCAGCACAGATACGCAGTATTTT. The gene calls are TRBV30 and TRBJ2-3; tentative D call: TRBD2 (5 bases). V lost 3 bases and J lost 0, with 13 bases in between. The CDR3 is 15 amino acids. The germline V gene has CDR1 GTSNPN and CDR2 SVGIG (reference sequence).

The chain couples TRBV19 to TRBJ1-3; no clear D gene. V dropped 1 base and J dropped 0 bases, with 10 bases sitting between them. CDR3 length equals 16 residues. Germline CDR1 LNHDA, CDR2 SQIVND (reference sequence). The CDR3 sequence is CASSIGTDFSGNTIYF. CDR3 DNA: TGTGCCAGTAGTATAGGAACGGACTTCTCTGGAAACACCATATATTTT.

The chain links TRBV5-4 to TRBJ2-2; D remains unclear. Trimming cost V 9 bases and J 2 bases, with 11 bases left between them. The CDR3 extends over 13 amino acids. Per germline, CDR1 SGHNT and CDR2 YYREEE (reference sequence). The CDR3 nucleotides read TGTGCCACCACCAGGCCAAACACCGGGGAGCTGTTTTTT. Amino acid sequence: CATTRPNTGELFF.

The chain uses TRBV4-1 and TRBJ1-2, with 9 bases aligning to TRBD1. The germline gives CDR1 MGHRA, CDR2 YSYEKL. V gave up 4 bases and J gave up 8 bases; unmatched junction bases: 11. This CDR3 spans 15 amino acids. The CDR3 reads CASSLGDRAGEGYTF. The CDR3 nucleotides read TGCGCCAGCAGCCTCGGGGACAGGGCGGGTGAGGGCTACACCTTC.

This rearrangement joins TRBV4-3 to TRBJ1-5; D gene ambiguous. V dropped 4 bases and J dropped 5 bases, with 9 bases sitting between them. The germline V gene has CDR1 LGHNA and CDR2 YSLEER. The CDR3 sequence is 13 residues long. The CDR3 DNA is TGCGCCAGCAGCCCGACGGGTTATCAGCCCCAGCATTTT. Translating gives CASSPTGYQPQHF.

The rearrangement links TRBV30 to TRBJ1-6; 8 bases align to TRBD1. Germline assignment: CDR1 GTSNPN and CDR2 SVGIG (reference sequence). The V segment lost 6 bases and the J segment 4 bases; nucleotides outside the gene matches: 11. The CDR3 sequence is 16 residues long. The CDR3 region is CACGRQGALYNSPLHF. The CDR3 DNA follows: TGTGCCTGTGGCCGGCAGGGGGCTTTGTATAATTCACCCCTCCACTTT.

The chain is built from TRBV7-3 and TRBJ2-5; 7 positions match TRBD2. Germline trimming cut 4 bases from V and 5 bases from J; bases unmatched to any gene: 7. This CDR3 region has 14 residues. Germline lookup yields CDR1 SGHTA and CDR2 FQGTGA. CDR3 in amino acids: CASSWGGSGETQYF. The CDR3 nucleotides read TGTGCCAGCAGCTGGGGCGGGAGCGGGGAGACCCAGTACTTC.

The chain carries TRBV27 and TRBJ2-5; 7 bases match TRBD1. This CDR3 spans 14 amino acids. Trimming at V came to 4 bases and at J to 5 bases, leaving 7 bases not matched to a gene. The V gene's germline CDR1 is MNHEY and CDR2 SMNVEV (reference sequence). The DNA of the CDR3 is TGTGCCAGCAGTTATAAAGGGGGCGCGGAGACCCAGTACTTC. Encoded protein: CASSYKGGAETQYF.